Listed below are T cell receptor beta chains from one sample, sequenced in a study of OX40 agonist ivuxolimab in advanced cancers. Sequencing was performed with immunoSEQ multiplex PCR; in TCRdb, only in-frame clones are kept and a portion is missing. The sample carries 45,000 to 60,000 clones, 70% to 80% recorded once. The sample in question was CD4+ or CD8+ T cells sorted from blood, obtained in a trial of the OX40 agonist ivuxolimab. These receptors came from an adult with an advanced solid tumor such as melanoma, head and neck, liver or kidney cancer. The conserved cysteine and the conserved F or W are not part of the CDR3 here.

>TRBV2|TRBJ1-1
ASRSFLTGGANTEAF
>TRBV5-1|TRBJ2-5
ASSPGGASETQY
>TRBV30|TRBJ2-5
AWSVGLAGASETQY
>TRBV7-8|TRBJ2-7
ASSLEGQFYEQY
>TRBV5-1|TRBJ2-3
ASSRQGGTDTQY
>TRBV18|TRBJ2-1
ASSPSTGGYNEQF
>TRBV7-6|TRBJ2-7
ASSLTGLTYEQY
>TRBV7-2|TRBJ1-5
ASSLSGGLNQPQH
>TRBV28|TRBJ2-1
ASSSPGLADYNEQF
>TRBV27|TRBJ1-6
ASSLFGESPLH
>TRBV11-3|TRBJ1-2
ASSQQTYGYT
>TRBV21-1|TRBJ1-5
ASSKAHRSNSNQPQH
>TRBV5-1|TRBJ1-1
ASSLEKLNTEAF
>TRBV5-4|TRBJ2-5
ASSLGQETQY
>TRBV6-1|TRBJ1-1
ASTWTGDPF
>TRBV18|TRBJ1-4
ASSPLDSRANEKLF
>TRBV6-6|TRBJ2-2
ASSRSVGTGELF
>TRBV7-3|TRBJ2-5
ASSLSSGSETQY
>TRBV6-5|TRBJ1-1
ASRVHGTVNTEAF
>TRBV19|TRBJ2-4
ASSPPQGSSGNIQY
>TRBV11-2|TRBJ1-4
ASSLGIGSVPEKLF
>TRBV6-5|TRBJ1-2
ASRDGGGPGT
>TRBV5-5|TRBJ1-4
ASSSNLLGMENEKLF
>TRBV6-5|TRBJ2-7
ASRRDPSYEQY
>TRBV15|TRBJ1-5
ATSNGRGSNQPQH
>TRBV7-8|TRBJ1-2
ASSQTGGRRGYT
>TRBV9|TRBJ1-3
ASSEDALSSGNTIY
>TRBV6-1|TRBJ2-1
ASTPIPVGEQF
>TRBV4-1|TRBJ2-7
ASSYRERSYEQY
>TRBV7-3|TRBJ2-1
ASSLRGSGTRGAQNEQF
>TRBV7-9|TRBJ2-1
ASSLIDNEQF
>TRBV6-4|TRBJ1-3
ASIADSGNTIY
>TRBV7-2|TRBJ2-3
ASSLRWGDLPDTQY
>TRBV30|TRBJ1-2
AWSGSIANYGYT
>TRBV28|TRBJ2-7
ASSPHWESSSYEQY
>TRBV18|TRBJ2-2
ASSPSGSNTGELF
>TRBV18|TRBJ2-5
ASSQGVVGETQY
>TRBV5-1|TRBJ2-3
ASSFPRSGAGVTNTQY
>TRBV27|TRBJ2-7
ASSMRTGNYEQY